These 18 T cell receptor beta chains were sequenced from one sample in a study of siplizumab effects on memory and regulatory T cells. TCRdb's table, derived via immunoSEQ multiplex PCR, lists solely in-frame clones and lacks some. The data contain some 100,000 clones, roughly 96% of them singletons. The specimen sequenced was naive CD4+ T cells sorted from blood. The receptors originated from a human donor in good health.

This chain connects TRBV7-8 to TRBJ1-5; D not resolved. Looked up from germline, CDR1 is SGHVS and CDR2 is FQNEAQ. The CDR3 runs to 14 residues. V was shortened by 0 bases and J by 2 bases, with 5 bases between the two germline ends. The CDR3, as DNA: TGTGCCAGCAGCTTAGCCGATGGCAATCAGCCCCAGCATTTT. Translation gives CASSLADGNQPQHF.

J is TRBJ1-1 and V is TRBV10-3; D is uncertain. V lost 4 bases and J lost 0, with 15 bases in between. Looked up from germline, CDR1 is ENHRY and CDR2 is SYGVKD. This CDR3 spans 16 amino acids. The CDR3 DNA sequence: TGTGCCATCAGTGTAGGCGCAGGAGACATGAACACTGAAGCTTTCTTT. This translates into CAISVGAGDMNTEAFF.

The V gene is TRBV27, the J gene TRBJ2-7; 8 bases are a match to TRBD1. Germline trimming cut 6 bases from V and 2 bases from J; bases unmatched to any gene: 15. The CDR3 extends over 17 amino acids. Looked up from germline, CDR1 is MNHEY and CDR2 is SMNVEV (reference sequence). The CDR3 DNA reads TGTGCCAGCAGCCGACGGGTAGGGGACAGGCCCACCTACGAGCAGTACTTC. Its translation: CASSRRVGDRPTYEQYF.

This chain joins TRBV28 and TRBJ2-7, with 7 positions matching TRBD2. Germline V CDR1 and CDR2: MDHEN, SYDVKM. Trimming removed 7 bases from V and 3 bases from J; junction bases left unmatched: 12. The CDR3 has 15 residues. The CDR3 protein is CASTLGSGVFYEQYF. The CDR3 DNA sequence: TGTGCCAGCACCCTTGGGAGCGGGGTCTTCTACGAGCAGTACTTC.

The chain combines TRBV6-5 with TRBJ2-3, with 7 bases identical to TRBD2. This CDR3 has 13 amino acids. Trimming at V came to 2 bases and at J to 4 bases, leaving 0 bases not matched to a gene. In germline, CDR1 is MNHEY, CDR2 SVGAGI. The CDR3 nucleotides are TGTGCCAGCAGTTACGGGAGGGCAGATACGCAGTATTTT. It is translated as CASSYGRADTQYF.

The chain recombines TRBV13 with TRBJ2-1, with 7 bases that match TRBD1. With V trimmed by 3 bases and J by 5 bases, 10 bases remained unmatched. The CDR3 runs to 16 residues. The germline V gene has CDR1 PRHDT and CDR2 FYEKMQ (reference sequence). CDR3 sequence (DNA): TGTGCCAGCAGCTTCCCCGGGGCAGGGGGACACAATGAGCAGTTCTTC. Protein: CASSFPGAGGHNEQFF.

The rearrangement uses TRBV10-1 and TRBJ1-2; 7 bases are shared with TRBD1. J gave up 4 bases and V 9 bases, and 8 bases lay outside the gene matches. The CDR3 spans 13 residues. Germline V gene data show CDR1 as WNHNN and CDR2 as SYGVQD (reference sequence). The CDR3: CASSPGQSYGYTF. The CDR3 bases are TGCGCCAGTAGTCCGGGACAGTCCTATGGCTACACCTTC.

This clone was detected only a few times. The sample holds other DNA sequences that translate to the same CDR3. V usage is TRBV5-1 and J usage is TRBJ2-5, with D unclear. V was trimmed by 2 bases and J by 2 bases, leaving 1 base between them. The V gene's germline CDR1 is SGHRS and CDR2 YFSETQ. This CDR3 spans 11 amino acids. The DNA for the CDR3 is TGCGCCAGCAGCTTTCAAGAGACCCAGTACTTC. It yields the protein CASSFQETQYF.

This chain connects TRBV6-6 to TRBJ1-1; D ambiguous. V was trimmed by 5 bases and J by 2 bases, leaving 12 bases between them. Germline CDR1 and CDR2: MNHNY and SVGAGI (reference sequence). The CDR3 length is 14 residues. The CDR3 nucleotides are TGTGCCAGCAGTCGCCAACCGACCAACACTGAAGCTTTCTTT. This encodes CASSRQPTNTEAFF.

This clone was seen more than once but under ten times. The gene calls are TRBV6-5 and TRBJ1-4; the D is unclear. Germline V lookup: CDR1 MNHEY, CDR2 SVGAGI. Trimming stripped 6 bases from V and 5 bases from J, with 10 bases between. This CDR3 has 13 residues. CDR3 protein: CASSRTVNEKLFF. For the CDR3, the DNA is TGTGCCAGCAGCCGGACGGTCAATGAAAAACTGTTTTTT.

V is TRBV9 and J is TRBJ2-3, with D unresolved. V lost 0 bases, J lost 0 bases, and 17 bases lay in between. Germline V lookup: CDR1 SGDLS, CDR2 YYNGEE. The length of the CDR3 is 18 residues. The CDR3 bases are TGTGCCAGCAGCGTAGGGGCCGGAACGACCCCTAGCACAGATACGCAGTATTTT. This gives the protein CASSVGAGTTPSTDTQYF.

The V call is TRBV10-1, the J call TRBJ2-4; no reliable D call. The CDR3 loop spans 15 amino acids. Trimming shortened V by 4 bases and J by 2 bases, and 12 bases separated the two germline ends. Germline V gene lookup returns CDR1 WNHNN and CDR2 SYGVQD (reference sequence). The CDR3 here is CASSGGISTKNIQYF. The CDR3 coding sequence is TGCGCCAGCAGTGGTGGGATTTCGACCAAAAACATTCAGTACTTC.

The genes are TRBV6-5 and TRBJ1-2, with 7 bases aligning to TRBD1. The length of the CDR3 is 15 residues. After removal of 5 bases from V and 9 bases from J, the junction contained 15 bases not matched to a gene. CDR1 is MNHEY, CDR2 SVGAGI, per germline. The CDR3 here is CASSLSSTGTRSYTF. The CDR3 DNA reads as TGTGCCAGCAGTCTATCTTCGACAGGGACCAGAAGCTACACCTTC.

This chain links TRBV5-4 with TRBJ2-7, with 7 positions matching TRBD1. This CDR3 comprises 14 residues. J gave up 3 bases and V 5 bases, and 8 bases lay outside the gene matches. Per germline, CDR1 SGHNT and CDR2 YYREEE (reference sequence). Written as DNA, the CDR3 is TGTGCCAGCAGAGGGACAGCTTCTGACTACGAGCAGTACTTC. Protein product: CASRGTASDYEQYF.

This chain links TRBV9 with TRBJ1-2; D call uncertain. This CDR3 contains 11 residues. CDR1 and CDR2 from the germline V gene are SGDLS and YYNGEE. Trimming took off 1 base at V and 7 bases at J, with 5 bases between the two ends. CDR3 coding DNA: TGTGCCAGCAGCGTATATCCTGGCTACACCTTC. This gives the protein CASSVYPGYTF.

V is TRBV11-1 and J is TRBJ2-3; 11 positions agree with TRBD2. Trimming removed 3 bases from V and 5 bases from J; junction bases left unmatched: 13. In germline, CDR1 is SGHAT, CDR2 FQDESV (reference sequence). The CDR3 totals 18 residues. The CDR3 region has the DNA TGTGCCAGCAGCTTCGCTCGACTAGCGGGGATCCAAAGAGATACGCAGTATTTT. It specifies CASSFARLAGIQRDTQYF.

V is TRBV6-6 and J is TRBJ2-7, with D perhaps TRBD1 (7 bases). V was shortened by 0 bases and J by 3 bases, with 15 bases between the two germline ends. The CDR3 has 16 residues. Per germline, CDR1 MNHNY and CDR2 SVGAGI (reference sequence). CDR3 region: CASSYSKAGGGYEQYF. CDR3 in DNA: TGTGCCAGCAGTTACTCGAAGGCAGGGGGAGGCTACGAGCAGTACTTC.

The rearrangement joins TRBV18 to TRBJ1-2; D gene unclear. V was trimmed by 3 bases and J by 3 bases, leaving 11 bases between them. This CDR3 is 14 amino acids long. CDR1 and CDR2 from the germline V gene are KGHSH and LQKENI. In nucleotides, the CDR3 is TGTGCCAGCTCACCTATTACAGACGACTATGGCTACACCTTC. Translated: CASSPITDDYGYTF.